The 30 T cell receptor beta chains listed next were all sequenced from one sample in a study of blood T cell repertoires in COVID-19 (dated by TCRdb to the early 2020s). Receptors were amplified or captured by the immunoSEQ multiplex PCR assay. Drawn from immuneACCESS, this table holds only the in-frame rearrangements with V and J called that TCRdb kept. Clones are partly lost; checked studies trace under half to an unresolved V gene and leave the rest unexplained. Across this sample there are hundreds of thousands of clones, with 85% seen only once. Around 4% of the sample rests with the top ten. Sample: peripheral blood. Receptors originate from a woman aged 45 to 65 with active or convalescent COVID-19.

The V gene is TRBV3-1 (or the pseudogene TRBV3-2), the J gene TRBJ2-1, with D tentatively TRBD1 (6 bases). The CDR3 contains 17 residues. Deletions cut 5 bases from V and 0 bases from J, with 17 bases between. The germline gives CDR1 LGHDT, CDR2 YNNKEL (reference sequence). CDR3 protein: CASSGAAGVHSYNEQFF. In nucleotides, the CDR3 is TGTGCCAGCAGCGGTGCCGCAGGGGTCCACTCCTACAATGAGCAGTTCTTC.

J is TRBJ1-2 and V is TRBV6-5, with D hard to call. V gave up 4 bases and J gave up 7 bases, with 22 bases separating them. The CDR3 contains 16 residues. The germline gives CDR1 MNHEY, CDR2 SVGAGI. CDR3 DNA: TGTGCCAGCAGTTTCTCGGTCACAGTATGGAAGTTTGGCTACACCTTC. Translation: CASSFSVTVWKFGYTF.

The genes are TRBV2 and TRBJ2-3; 9 bases map to TRBD2. The CDR3 contains 15 residues. CDR1 is SNHLY, CDR2 FYNNEI, per germline. Trimming took 6 bases from V and 5 from J; bases not matched to a gene: 9. Here the CDR3 reads CASRDLAGLIDTQYF. The CDR3 bases are TGTGCCAGCAGGGATCTAGCGGGATTAATAGATACGCAGTATTTT. Full variable domain (missing parts from reference TRBV2 and TRBJ2-3): EPEVTQTPSHQVTQMGQEVILRCVPISNHLYFYWYRQILGQKVEFLVSFYNNEISEKSEIFDDQFSVERPDGSNFTLKIRSTKLEDSAMYFCASRDLAGLIDTQYFGPGTRLTVL.

The chain links TRBV19 to TRBJ1-1; weak D call: TRBD1 (5 bases). Trimming took 2 bases from V and 4 from J, leaving 14 bases between them. The CDR3 consists of 15 residues. Germline values: CDR1 LNHDA, CDR2 SQIVND (reference sequence). The CDR3 DNA reads TGTGCCAGTAGTATATTTTCCCAGGGTCTCACTGAAGCTTTCTTT. Amino acids: CASSIFSQGLTEAFF.

The table lists this clone with a few counts. V and J are TRBV2 and TRBJ1-2, with a weak D call TRBD1 (5 bases). The V end was cut by 6 bases, the J end by 0 bases, with 8 bases between. CDR3 length equals 13 residues. Germline values: CDR1 SNHLY, CDR2 FYNNEI. The CDR3: CASRGLANYGYTF. The CDR3 DNA reads as TGTGCCAGCAGGGGGCTAGCTAACTATGGCTACACCTTC.

This clone came up once. The chain is built from TRBV9 and TRBJ2-1; 8 nucleotides align to TRBD2. Germline assignment: CDR1 SGDLS and CDR2 YYNGEE. With 0 bases clipped from V and 4 bases from J, the junction kept 6 bases outside the gene matches. The CDR3 extends over 16 amino acids. The CDR3 DNA follows: TGTGCCAGCAGCGTAGAAAAAGCTAGCGGGTACAATGAGCAGTTCTTC. Protein sequence: CASSVEKASGYNEQFF.

The J gene is TRBJ2-1, the V gene TRBV28, with TRBD2 matching over 14 bases. This CDR3 contains 16 residues. Germline trimming cut 5 bases from V and 6 bases from J; bases unmatched to any gene: 6. Germline V gene lookup returns CDR1 MDHEN and CDR2 SYDVKM. CDR3 DNA: TGTGCCAGCAGTGGGACCGGGACTAGCGGGAGCAATGAGCAGTTCTTC. It codes for CASSGTGTSGSNEQFF.

This sequence joins TRBV28 and TRBJ1-6, with 9 bases fitting TRBD1. Per the germline V gene, CDR1 is MDHEN and CDR2 is SYDVKM. The CDR3 loop spans 15 amino acids. The V gene end was trimmed by 4 bases and the J gene end by 8 bases; junction bases not matched to a gene: 6. CDR3 residues: CASSSGQGQYSPLHF. CDR3 coding DNA: TGTGCCAGCAGTTCAGGACAGGGGCAATATTCACCCCTCCACTTT.

The chain couples TRBV18 to TRBJ2-3, with 7 bases lining up with TRBD2. Trimming at V came to 4 bases and at J to 4 bases, leaving 5 bases not matched to a gene. The CDR3 length is 14 residues. Germline-derived CDR1 and CDR2 are KGHSH and LQKENI. The CDR3, as DNA: TGTGCCAGCTCACAGCGGACTAGTTCAGATACGCAGTATTTT. It is translated as CASSQRTSSDTQYF.

The rearrangement links TRBV5-1 to TRBJ1-1; unclear D gene. V was pared by 0 bases and J by 5 bases, with 8 bases between. Germline V gives CDR1 SGHRS, CDR2 YFSETQ. The CDR3 has 13 amino acids. CDR3 region: CASSLEGRTEAFF. CDR3 coding DNA: TGCGCCAGCAGCTTGGAAGGGAGGACTGAAGCTTTCTTT.

The chain links TRBV30 to TRBJ2-7; 12 positions agree with TRBD2. The germline gives CDR1 GTSNPN, CDR2 SVGIG (reference sequence). The trim removed 5 bases at V and 3 bases at J, leaving 2 bases unmatched. This CDR3 has 13 residues. DNA of the CDR3: TGTGCCTGGGGGGGACTAGCGGGCTACGAGCAGTACTTC. This sequence encodes CAWGGLAGYEQYF.

This chain joins TRBV6-1 and TRBJ2-7, with 9 positions matching TRBD2. Germline V gives CDR1 MNHNS, CDR2 SASEGT. Trimming removed 2 bases from V and 9 bases from J; junction bases left unmatched: 14. This CDR3 has 16 amino acids. DNA of the CDR3: TGTGCCAGCAGTGAATATCTTCCAGCGGGAGGCTCCGCGCAGTACTTC. This encodes CASSEYLPAGGSAQYF.

The rearrangement links TRBV7-2 to TRBJ2-1; D not resolved. The CDR3 runs 14 residues. Trimming shortened V by 0 bases and J by 4 bases, and 7 bases separated the two germline ends. Germline loops: CDR1 SGHTA, CDR2 FQGNSA. The CDR3 DNA reads as TGTGCCAGCAGCTTAGCGCTTGAGTACAATGAGCAGTTCTTC. Translating gives CASSLALEYNEQFF.

This clone has only a few counts. The rearrangement uses TRBV15 and TRBJ2-7, with D tentatively TRBD2 (6 bases). The CDR3 sequence is 13 residues long. Deletions cut 5 bases from V and 3 bases from J, with 11 bases between. Germline values: CDR1 LNHNV, CDR2 YYDKDF (reference sequence). The CDR3 here is CATSSGRGYEQYF. The CDR3 coding sequence is TGTGCCACCAGCTCAGGGCGGGGCTACGAGCAGTACTTC. The variable domain in full, with the rest retrieved from reference TRBV15 and TRBJ2-7, is DAMVIQNPRYQVTQFGKPVTLSCSQTLNHNVMYWYQQKSSQAPKLLFHYYDKDFNNEADTPDNFQSRRPNTSFCFLDIRSPGLGDTAMYLCATSSGRGYEQYFGPGTRLTVT.

The CDR3 region has the DNA TGCGCCAGCAGCGTGACTAGCGGCCAAGAGACCCAGTACTTC. Protein sequence: CASSVTSGQETQYF. V gene TRBV5-1 combines with J gene TRBJ2-5, with 9 bases aligning to TRBD2. Germline V lookup: CDR1 SGHRS, CDR2 YFSETQ. The CDR3 spans 14 residues. V lost 4 bases to trimming and J lost 1 base; unmatched junction nucleotides: 2.

This chain connects TRBV5-1 to TRBJ2-4, with 10 bases identical to TRBD2. Per the germline V gene, CDR1 is SGHRS and CDR2 is YFSETQ. The CDR3 runs to 17 residues. V lost 2 bases to trimming and J lost 0 bases; unmatched junction nucleotides: 5. The CDR3 here is CASSLQAGGVAKNIQYF. The CDR3 DNA reads as TGCGCCAGCAGCTTACAAGCGGGAGGGGTAGCCAAAAACATTCAGTACTTC.

This clone was counted at least ten times. The chain carries TRBV9 and TRBJ1-2; 7 positions match TRBD1. Germline lookup yields CDR1 SGDLS and CDR2 YYNGEE. This CDR3 comprises 13 residues. V lost 1 base, J lost 8 bases, and 5 bases stayed unmatched. CDR3 protein: CASSVSGGGGYTF. CDR3 in DNA: TGTGCCAGCAGCGTATCAGGGGGTGGAGGCTACACCTTC.

This chain uses TRBV7-9 with TRBJ2-5; TRBD1 matches at 7 bases. V shed 4 bases, J shed 0 bases, and the junction held 2 bases outside the gene matches. The CDR3 has 14 amino acids. CDR1 and CDR2 from the germline V gene are SEHNR and FQNEAQ (reference sequence). Here the CDR3 DNA reads TGTGCCAGCAGCTCTGGGACAGACCAAGAGACCCAGTACTTC. It yields the protein CASSSGTDQETQYF.

This clone has only a few counts. Other nucleotide sequences from this sample produce the same CDR3. V and J are TRBV10-3 and TRBJ1-2; TRBD1 is a possible D gene (6 bases). V was cut by 7 bases and J by 6 bases, with 21 bases left in between. The CDR3 is 15 residues long. Germline V gives CDR1 ENHRY, CDR2 SYGVKD. CDR3 loop: CAITRTEEGPNGYTF. CDR3 DNA: TGTGCCATCACCAGGACAGAAGAAGGTCCGAATGGCTACACCTTC.

Note on this clone: One junction end does not reproduce the germline sequence, and a read error may be involved. V gene TRBV15 combines with J gene TRBJ1-2; TRBD1 might be the D (5 bases). Germline V gives CDR1 LNHNV, CDR2 YYDKDF (reference sequence). The length of the CDR3 is 15 residues. The CDR3 DNA reads as TGTGCCACCAGCAGAGATAGAGGCCGTACTGACAGCCTCCTCTTC. Its translation is CATSRDRGRTDSLLF.

The chain is built from TRBV2 and TRBJ2-5, with D unclear. V was pared by 2 bases and J by 1 base, with 8 bases between. Germline CDR1 is SNHLY and CDR2 is FYNNEI. This CDR3 has 14 amino acids. In DNA form, the CDR3 reads TGTGCCAGCAGTGAATACAGCCTCCAAGAGACCCAGTACTTC. Protein sequence: CASSEYSLQETQYF. Full variable domain (rest looked up from reference TRBV2 and TRBJ2-5): EPEVTQTPSHQVTQMGQEVILRCVPISNHLYFYWYRQILGQKVEFLVSFYNNEISEKSEIFDDQFSVERPDGSNFTLKIRSTKLEDSAMYFCASSEYSLQETQYFGPGTRLLVL.

In its sample, this clone was seen once. V gene TRBV28 combines with J gene TRBJ2-4; weak D call: TRBD2 (6 bases). The germline V and J ends were trimmed by 8 bases and 7 bases, with 18 bases remaining between them. This CDR3 contains 14 residues. Germline V gene lookup returns CDR1 MDHEN and CDR2 SYDVKM. The CDR3 sequence is CASGGDFGVNIQYF. DNA for the CDR3: TGTGCCAGCGGAGGGGATTTCGGGGTGAACATTCAGTACTTC.

The rearrangement uses TRBV28 and TRBJ2-3; TRBD1 might be the D (7 bases). Germline CDR1 MDHEN, CDR2 SYDVKM. The CDR3 spans 14 residues. Trimming cost V 6 bases and J 0 bases, with 10 bases left between them. CDR3 DNA sequence: TGTGCCAGCAGGCAGGGGGGAAGCACAGATACGCAGTATTTT. Its protein is CASRQGGSTDTQYF.

The chain carries TRBV9 and TRBJ2-1, with 8 positions matching TRBD2. The CDR3 runs to 15 residues. CDR1 is SGDLS, CDR2 YYNGEE, per germline. With V trimmed by 4 bases and J by 6 bases, 9 bases remained unmatched. The CDR3 sequence is CASSSSGLATNEQFF. Here the CDR3 DNA reads TGTGCCAGCAGCAGTAGCGGACTAGCAACCAATGAGCAGTTCTTC.

This clone came up a few times. The chain is built from TRBV6-1 and TRBJ2-7, with a tentative D call TRBD2 (6 bases). The CDR3 length is 16 residues. Germline V gene lookup returns CDR1 MNHNS and CDR2 SASEGT. Trimming removed 2 bases from V and 3 bases from J, with 17 bases in between. This chain's CDR3 is CASSEMGGTEGYEQYF. The DNA for the CDR3 is TGTGCCAGCAGTGAAATGGGGGGAACGGAAGGCTACGAGCAGTACTTC.

The V call is TRBV11-2, the J call TRBJ1-4, with TRBD1 matching over 7 bases. V dropped 10 bases and J dropped 7; count of bases not matched to a gene: 12. This CDR3 spans 14 amino acids. Germline values: CDR1 SGHAT, CDR2 FQNNGV. The CDR3 sequence: CATSMVYRGEKLFF. The CDR3 DNA sequence: TGTGCCACCTCGATGGTATACAGGGGTGAAAAACTGTTTTTT.

The genes are TRBV5-6 and TRBJ1-3; 8 bases are a match to TRBD1. Germline V gives CDR1 SGHDT, CDR2 YYEEEE. The length of the CDR3 is 17 residues. Unmatched junction bases numbered 11, after V lost 2 bases and J lost 4 bases. CDR3 region: CASSLMFQGAKGNTIYF. The CDR3 DNA reads TGTGCCAGCAGCTTAATGTTTCAGGGGGCGAAAGGAAACACCATATATTTT.

This clone was seen a handful of times. The rearrangement uses TRBV12-3 or TRBV12-4 and TRBJ1-1, with D hard to call. Trimming took 2 bases from V and 8 from J, leaving 12 bases between them. The CDR3 consists of 13 residues. CDR3 loop: CASSLMEGREAFF. As DNA, the CDR3 is TGTGCCAGCAGTTTAATGGAGGGCAGGGAAGCTTTCTTT.

CDR3: CASSLRGLRYGYTF. CDR3 nucleotide sequence: TGTGCCAGCAGTTTAAGGGGGCTGAGGTATGGCTACACCTTC. The V gene is TRBV28, the J gene TRBJ1-2, with 7 nucleotides matching TRBD1. CDR1 is MDHEN and CDR2 is SYDVKM in the germline V gene. After removal of 2 bases from V and 5 bases from J, the junction contained 5 bases not matched to a gene. The CDR3 sequence is 14 residues long.

The V gene is TRBV2, the J gene TRBJ1-2; unclear D gene. This CDR3 comprises 14 residues. The germline V gene encodes CDR1 SNHLY and CDR2 FYNNEI. Trimming took 1 base from V and 2 from J, leaving 8 bases between them. The CDR3 loop is CASSEVAENYGYTF. In nucleotides, the CDR3 is TGTGCCAGCAGTGAAGTGGCGGAGAACTATGGCTACACCTTC.